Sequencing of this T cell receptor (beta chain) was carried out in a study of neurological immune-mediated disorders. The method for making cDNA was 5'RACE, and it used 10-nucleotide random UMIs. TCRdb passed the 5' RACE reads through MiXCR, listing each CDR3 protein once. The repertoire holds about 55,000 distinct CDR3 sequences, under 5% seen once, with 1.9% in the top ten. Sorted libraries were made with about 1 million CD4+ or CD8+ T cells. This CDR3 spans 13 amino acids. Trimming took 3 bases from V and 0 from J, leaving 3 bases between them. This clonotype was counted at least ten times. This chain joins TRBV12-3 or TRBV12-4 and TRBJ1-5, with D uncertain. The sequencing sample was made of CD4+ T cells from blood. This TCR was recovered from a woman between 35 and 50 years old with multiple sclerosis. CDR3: CASSFGSNQPQHF. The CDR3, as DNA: TGTGCCAGCAGTTTCGGTAGCAATCAGCCCCAGCATTTT.